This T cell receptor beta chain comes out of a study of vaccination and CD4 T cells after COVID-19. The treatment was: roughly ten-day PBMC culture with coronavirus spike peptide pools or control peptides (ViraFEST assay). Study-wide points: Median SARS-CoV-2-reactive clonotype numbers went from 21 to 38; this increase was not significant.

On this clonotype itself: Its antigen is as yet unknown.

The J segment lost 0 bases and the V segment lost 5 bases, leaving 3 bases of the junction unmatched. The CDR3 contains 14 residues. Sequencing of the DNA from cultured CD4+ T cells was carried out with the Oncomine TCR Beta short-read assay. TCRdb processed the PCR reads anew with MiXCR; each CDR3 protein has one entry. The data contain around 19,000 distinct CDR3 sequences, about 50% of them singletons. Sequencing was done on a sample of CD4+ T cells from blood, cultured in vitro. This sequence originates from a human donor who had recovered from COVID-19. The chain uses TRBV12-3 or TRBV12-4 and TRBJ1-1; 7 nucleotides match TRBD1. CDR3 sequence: CASSRDRVNTEAFF. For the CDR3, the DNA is TGTGCCAGCAGTCGCGACAGGGTGAACACTGAAGCTTTCTTT.